The rows below give T cell receptor beta chains drawn from one sample of a study of cytomegalovirus exposure and HLA in healthy donors. Some clones are missing from TCRdb's copy, which holds only in-frame ones; the method was immunoSEQ multiplex PCR. The sample has about 130,000 clones; 80% are singletons. Source material: PBMCs. Receptors were obtained from a man aged 25 to 45 in good health and CMV-seronegative. Both conserved end residues are part of each CDR3. The D gene is left open where the match is weak. Clone size is stated in some rows and not others, as once, few, many or a class when expanded.

size	J	D	V	CDR3	DNA
.	TRBJ2-2	TRBD1	TRBV5-4	CANTGDTGELFF	TGTGCCAACACAGGGGACACCGGGGAGCTGTTTTTT
.	TRBJ2-2	.	TRBV29-1	CSVEDPRANTGELFF	TGCAGCGTTGAAGATCCCCGGGCGAACACCGGGGAGCTGTTTTTT
.	TRBJ2-1	.	TRBV11-2	CASSLGVYNEQFF	TGTGCCAGCAGCTTAGGAGTCTACAATGAGCAGTTCTTC
.	TRBJ1-1	.	TRBV30	CAWSGGRNTEAFF	TGTGCCTGGAGTGGGGGGCGGAACACTGAAGCTTTCTTT
few	TRBJ1-1	.	TRBV2	CASRPGDPEAFF	TGTGCCAGCAGGCCGGGGGACCCTGAAGCTTTCTTT
.	TRBJ2-7	.	TRBV6-1	CASSEGRRAGEYEQYF	TGTGCCAGCAGTGAAGGGAGGCGGGCAGGGGAATACGAGCAGTACTTC
few	TRBJ2-7	.	TRBV2	CASSEALGASLSKVNEQYF	TGTGCCAGCAGTGAAGCGCTTGGGGCCTCCCTATCTAAAGTTAACGAGCAGTACTTC
.	TRBJ2-7	.	TRBV6-5	CASSYRGTGEQYF	TGTGCCAGCAGTTACAGGGGAACGGGCGAGCAGTACTTC
.	TRBJ1-1	.	TRBV11-2	CASSLLSPTVMNTEAFF	TGTGCCAGCAGCCTCTTGTCCCCGACAGTTATGAACACTGAAGCTTTCTTT
few	TRBJ2-7	TRBD2	TRBV27	CASGSGRALVQYF	TGTGCCAGCGGTAGCGGGAGGGCCTTGGTGCAGTACTTC
few	TRBJ1-2	.	TRBV28	CASSFGRRDSANYGYTF	TGTGCCAGCAGTTTTGGTCGCCGGGATTCAGCTAACTATGGCTACACCTTC
.	TRBJ1-1	TRBD1	TRBV6-5	CASSYSAGGSEAFF	TGTGCCAGCAGTTACTCGGCAGGGGGGAGTGAAGCTTTCTTT
.	TRBJ2-7	.	TRBV5-1	CASSLEAPGAHEQYF	TGCGCCAGCAGCTTGGAGGCGCCAGGGGCACACGAGCAGTACTTC
few	TRBJ1-5	.	TRBV28	CASIPGGEAGPQHF	TGTGCCAGCATCCCCGGAGGGGAAGCAGGGCCCCAGCATTTT
.	TRBJ2-7	TRBD2	TRBV14	CASSPTGGRVYEQYF	TGTGCCAGCAGCCCTACCGGCGGGAGGGTGTACGAGCAGTACTTC
once	TRBJ1-1	TRBD1	TRBV2	CASSLGQMNTEAFF	TGTGCCAGCAGTTTGGGACAGATGAACACTGAAGCTTTCTTT
.	TRBJ1-2	.	TRBV6-5	CASRERTVYYGYTF	TGTGCCAGCAGGGAACGGACAGTTTACTATGGCTACACCTTC
.	TRBJ2-3	TRBD2	TRBV7-6	CASSYGGLAGSTDTQYF	TGTGCCAGCAGCTATGGGGGACTAGCGGGAAGCACAGATACGCAGTATTTT
.	TRBJ1-6	.	TRBV14	CASSQLDNYSPLHF	TGTGCCAGCAGCCAGTTGGACAATTATTCACCCCTCCACTTT
.	TRBJ2-7	TRBD1	TRBV29-1	CSAEGQATYEQYF	TGCAGCGCCGAAGGACAGGCAACCTACGAGCAGTACTTC
few	TRBJ1-1	TRBD1	TRBV7-2	CASSSQTGGTEAFF	TGTGCCAGCAGCTCACAGACAGGGGGCACTGAAGCTTTCTTT
.	TRBJ2-5	.	TRBV7-9	CASSSDRTQETQYF	TGTGCCAGCAGCTCCGACAGGACTCAAGAGACCCAGTACTTC
.	TRBJ2-7	.	TRBV5-1	CAIFKQKAAYEQYF	TGCGCCATTTTCAAGCAGAAGGCGGCATACGAGCAGTACTTC
.	TRBJ2-7	TRBD1	TRBV29-1	CSVEEQGAFYEQYF	TGCAGCGTTGAAGAACAGGGGGCGTTCTACGAGCAGTACTTC
.	TRBJ2-3	.	TRBV28	CASINRGGSEDTQYF	TGTGCCAGCATAAATAGGGGCGGTTCCGAGGATACGCAGTATTTT
once	TRBJ1-2	.	TRBV9	CASSVPGYGYTF	TGTGCCAGCAGCGTTCCGGGTTATGGCTACACCTTC
few	TRBJ2-2	TRBD2	TRBV13	CASSPGLAGGPRVTGELFF	TGTGCCAGCAGCCCAGGACTAGCGGGAGGGCCGCGGGTAACCGGGGAGCTGTTTTTT
.	TRBJ2-7	TRBD1	TRBV9	CASSETGGVYEQYF	TGTGCCAGCAGCGAGACAGGGGGCGTATACGAGCAGTACTTC
.	TRBJ2-5	TRBD2	TRBV11-2	CASSRGTSGSGYETQYF	TGTGCCAGCAGCCGAGGGACTAGCGGGTCGGGCTATGAGACCCAGTACTTC
.	TRBJ1-5	TRBD1	TRBV19	CASSIVEGGSQPQHF	TGTGCCAGTAGTATAGTGGAAGGGGGCAGTCAGCCCCAGCATTTT
.	TRBJ2-1	.	TRBV28	CASSFPDYYNEQFF	TGTGCCAGCAGTTTCCCTGACTACTACAATGAGCAGTTCTTC
.	TRBJ1-1	.	TRBV11-2	CASSADRTNTEAFF	TGTGCCAGCAGCGCCGACAGGACGAACACTGAAGCTTTCTTT
once	TRBJ2-7	.	TRBV19	CASSPSVSYEQYF	TGTGCCAGTAGCCCCTCTGTATCCTACGAGCAGTACTTC
few	TRBJ2-1	TRBD2	TRBV7-9	CASSLGSGTSENNEQFF	TGTGCCAGCAGCTTAGGATCCGGGACTAGCGAGAACAATGAGCAGTTCTTC
.	TRBJ2-7	TRBD2	TRBV15	CATSRTSGRSYEQYF	TGTGCCACCAGCAGAACTAGCGGTCGGTCCTACGAGCAGTACTTC